The 4 T cell receptor beta chains reported below all come from one sample, sequenced in a study of T-cell memory formation after mild COVID-19. TCRdb re-called the 5' RACE reads with MiXCR, one entry per CDR3 protein. The repertoire holds roughly 300,000 distinct CDR3 sequences, roughly 15% seen once, with 20% to 25% in the top ten. Sequencing was performed on PBMCs or a T cell subset sorted from them (not recorded which). These receptors were obtained from a man aged 18 to 30 who had mild COVID-19 (a few samples of this study predate the infection). Cell type and time point are not known.

At least ten counts were recorded for this clonotype. The chain has TRBV7-2 and TRBJ2-6; D unclear. The CDR3 is 16 amino acids. Trimming pared 1 base from V and 1 base from J, leaving 8 bases between. Germline V CDR1 and CDR2: SGHTA, FQGNSA. For the CDR3, the DNA is TGTGCCAGCAGCTTAGACGGCAGTTCTGGGGCCAACGTCCTGACTTTC. Protein sequence: CASSLDGSSGANVLTF.

This clonotype turned up a few times. In DNA, the CDR3 is TGTGCCAGCAGTTATTCTCCGGGCAGATCGAACACTGAAGCTTTCTTT. This translates into CASSYSPGRSNTEAFF. The chain uses TRBV6-5 and TRBJ1-1; D unresolved. Germline-derived CDR1 and CDR2 are MNHEY and SVGAGI. V gave up 3 bases and J gave up 1 base, with 15 bases separating them. The CDR3 runs 16 residues.

V gene TRBV9 combines with J gene TRBJ2-7; D is uncertain. The germline V and J ends were trimmed by 0 bases and 3 bases, with 10 bases remaining between them. The CDR3 is 14 residues long. Germline V lookup: CDR1 SGDLS, CDR2 YYNGEE. Here the CDR3 DNA reads TGTGCCAGCAGCGTAGCCCAGCTCTTCTACGAGCAGTACGTC. As protein: CASSVAQLFYEQYV.

This clonotype was recorded many times. V and J are TRBV27 and TRBJ1-6; tentatively, D is TRBD1 (5 bases). This CDR3 comprises 12 residues. The germline V and J ends were trimmed by 6 bases and 9 bases, with 9 bases remaining between them. Germline V lookup: CDR1 MNHEY, CDR2 SMNVEV (reference sequence). The CDR3 region is CASSLRGSPLHF. CDR3 in DNA: TGTGCCAGCAGCTTAAGGGGTTCACCCCTCCACTTT.